Listed below are T cell receptor beta chains from one sample, sequenced in a study of blood T cell repertoires in COVID-19. Repertoires were generated with immunoSEQ multiplex PCR, while TCRdb's copy carries only in-frame clones and drops some. Here the sample spans a few hundred thousand clones, approximately 89% being singletons. The sequencing input was peripheral blood. The receptors originated from a man aged 40-50 years who had recovered from COVID-19. CDR3s include the opening cysteine and the closing phenylalanine or tryptophan. The D gene is left open where the match is weak. Rows may omit the clone size; those that give it use once, few, many or a size class.

j_gene: TRBJ1-1; abundance: few; v_gene: TRBV30; d_gene: TRBD1; CDR3aa: CAWRAGQPFSEAFF; CDR3nt: TGTGCCTGGAGGGCGGGACAGCCGTTCTCTGAAGCTTTCTTT
j_gene: TRBJ1-2; abundance: .; v_gene: TRBV9; d_gene: .; CDR3aa: CASSVGGGANYGYTF; CDR3nt: TGTGCCAGCAGCGTAGGGGGGGGCGCCAACTATGGCTACACCTTC
j_gene: TRBJ1-2; abundance: .; v_gene: TRBV11-2; d_gene: .; CDR3aa: CASSLGLGGSYGYTF; CDR3nt: TGTGCCAGCAGCTTAGGACTGGGAGGCAGCTATGGCTACACCTTC
j_gene: TRBJ2-7; abundance: .; v_gene: TRBV27; d_gene: TRBD1; CDR3aa: CASSNFPGQGVYEQYF; CDR3nt: TGTGCCAGCAGCAACTTTCCGGGACAGGGGGTCTACGAGCAGTACTTC
j_gene: TRBJ2-7; abundance: .; v_gene: TRBV4-2; d_gene: TRBD2; CDR3aa: CASSRAGGSYEQYF; CDR3nt: TGTGCCAGCAGCCGGGCGGGAGGCTCCTACGAGCAGTACTTC
j_gene: TRBJ2-7; abundance: .; v_gene: TRBV7-2; d_gene: .; CDR3aa: CASSPYYEQYF; CDR3nt: TGTGCCAGCAGCCCCTACTACGAGCAGTACTTC
j_gene: TRBJ2-7; abundance: .; v_gene: TRBV13; d_gene: .; CDR3aa: CASSRTGSSYEQYF; CDR3nt: TGTGCCAGCAGTCGAACAGGGTCCTCCTACGAGCAGTACTTC
j_gene: TRBJ1-2; abundance: .; v_gene: TRBV6-5; d_gene: .; CDR3aa: CASSYSPDIYGYTF; CDR3nt: TGTGCCAGCAGTTACTCTCCGGACATCTATGGCTACACCTTC
j_gene: TRBJ1-4; abundance: once; v_gene: TRBV6-6; d_gene: .; CDR3aa: CASSGSRGGEKLFF; CDR3nt: TGTGCCAGCTCGGGGAGCAGGGGTGGAGAAAAACTGTTTTTT
j_gene: TRBJ2-5; abundance: .; v_gene: TRBV2; d_gene: TRBD1; CDR3aa: CAAGGSRQETQYF; CDR3nt: TGTGCCGCAGGGGGCTCGCGCCAAGAGACCCAGTACTTC
j_gene: TRBJ1-1; abundance: .; v_gene: TRBV6-5; d_gene: .; CDR3aa: CASSPTDRGNTEAFF; CDR3nt: TGTGCCAGCAGTCCGACCGACAGAGGGAACACTGAAGCTTTCTTT
j_gene: TRBJ2-2; abundance: .; v_gene: TRBV6-2/TRBV6-3; d_gene: .; CDR3aa: CASSLGVRGGELFF; CDR3nt: TGTGCCAGCAGCTTAGGAGTTCGAGGCGGGGAGCTGTTTTTT
j_gene: TRBJ2-1; abundance: .; v_gene: TRBV2; d_gene: TRBD2; CDR3aa: CASSVRGENNEQFF; CDR3nt: TGTGCCAGCAGTGTCCGGGGGGAGAACAATGAGCAGTTCTTC
j_gene: TRBJ1-2; abundance: .; v_gene: TRBV4-3; d_gene: .; CDR3aa: CASSPRGGAGGYTF; CDR3nt: TGCGCCAGCAGCCCCCGGGGAGGGGCTGGTGGCTACACCTTC
j_gene: TRBJ1-5; abundance: .; v_gene: TRBV3-1/TRBV3-2; d_gene: .; CDR3aa: CASSPALRDNQPQHF; CDR3nt: TGTGCCAGCAGCCCGGCTTTACGGGACAATCAGCCCCAGCATTTT
j_gene: TRBJ2-3; abundance: .; v_gene: TRBV18; d_gene: TRBD2; CDR3aa: CASSAFAGVTLTDTQYF; CDR3nt: TGTGCCAGCTCAGCGTTTGCGGGAGTGACTTTGACAGATACGCAGTATTTT